A single count supports the clone carrying this T cell receptor (beta chain). Its target is not known. V was pared by 8 bases and J by 10 bases, with 24 bases between. The CDR3 runs 14 residues. CDR1 and CDR2 (germline): SQVTM, ANQGSEA. The data were taken from a study of beta chain features in type 1 diabetes. Findings and limits, study-wide: The study found moderately but significantly shorter TCRB CDR3s in all four CD4+ subsets of Type 1 diabetes patients.

Investigators reverse transcribed all isolated RNA, so they sequenced expressed TCRB transcripts. Here immunoSEQ multiplex PCR was the method, and the copy in TCRdb shows in-frame clones only, minus some. The table includes around 14,000 clones, 65% to 85% detected once. J is TRBJ2-1 and V is TRBV29-1; tentative D call: TRBD2 (7 bases). The sample was stem cell memory CD4+ T cells from blood. The clonotype comes from a woman aged 18-30 years with type 1 diabetes. The CDR3 coding sequence is TGCAGCCTCAGGGAGGGGGGCCCTCCTCGGGAGCAGTTCTTC. This codes for CSLREGGPPREQFF.